One T cell receptor (beta chain) is described in this entry. Described time point: pretreatment peripheral blood. All patients handed over anywhere from 1 to 8 samples, pretreatment and on-treatment. The CDR3 covers 15 residues. V trimming: 5 bases; J trimming: 4 bases; junction bases outside the gene matches: 8. CDR1 and CDR2 (germline): SEHNR, FQNEAQ (reference sequence). These data originate in a study of PD-L1 blockade in urothelial cancer. In each PCR, synthetic TCR analog templates were spiked in. Only in-frame clones appear in the TCRdb table, and some are missing; sequencing was by immunoSEQ multiplex PCR. Of 68,000 or so clones in the sample, approximately 80% are singletons; the top ten hold more than 5%.

The sample was PBMCs, taken around atezolizumab (anti-PD-L1) treatment. The rearrangement uses TRBV7-9 and TRBJ1-3; 7 nucleotides match TRBD1. The sequence derives from a man between 65 and 85 years old with urothelial cancer. Here the CDR3 reads CASSLYDRDGNTIYF. The CDR3 DNA sequence: TGTGCCAGCAGCCTATATGACAGGGACGGAAACACCATATATTTT.